This T cell receptor beta chain derives from a study of blood T cell repertoires in COVID-19. The overall study: Sites in the United States, Italy and Spain provided acute and convalescent COVID-19 samples. Sources were T cells, B-cell-depleted T cells, or PBMCs; the material itself was cDNA or gDNA.

Authors' analysis steps: How many nucleated cells were present was estimated from reference gene primer amplification. Data came from immunoSEQ multiplex PCR; TCRdb stores just in-frame clones and leaves some out. The DNA gave D and trimming, while V, J and clone size come from that table. In the table there are 150,000 or so clones, around 83% of which are singletons. Per the germline V gene, CDR1 is MNHEY and CDR2 is SMNVEV (reference sequence). The V gene end was trimmed by 3 bases and the J gene end by 3 bases; junction bases not matched to a gene: 1. The CDR3 is made up of 15 amino acids. Sequenced: peripheral blood. The J gene is TRBJ2-6, the V gene TRBV27; 8 nucleotides align to TRBD1. This sequence was found in a woman aged 50 to 60 with acute or convalescent COVID-19. Written as DNA, the CDR3 is TGTGCCAGCAGTTTCGACAGGGGTGGGGCCAACGTCCTGACTTTC. Translated, it gives CASSFDRGGANVLTF. Filled out from reference TRBV27 and TRBJ2-6, the complete variable domain reads EAQVTQNPRYLITVTGKKLTVTCSQNMNHEYMSWYRQDPGLGLRQIYYSMNVEVTDKGDVPEGYKVSRKEKRNFPLILESPSPNQTSLYFCASSFDRGGANVLTFGAGSRLTVL.